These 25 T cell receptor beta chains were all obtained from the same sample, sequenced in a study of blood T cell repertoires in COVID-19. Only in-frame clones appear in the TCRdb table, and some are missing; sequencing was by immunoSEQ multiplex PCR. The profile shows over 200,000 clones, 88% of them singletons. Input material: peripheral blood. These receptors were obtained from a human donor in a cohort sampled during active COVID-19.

This CDR3 is CASSQDTGGESPLHF. The CDR3 DNA reads as TGCGCCAGCAGCCAAGATACAGGGGGAGAGTCACCCCTCCACTTT. The rearrangement links TRBV4-3 to TRBJ1-6; 8 positions agree with TRBD1. J gave up 10 bases and V 0 bases, and 5 bases lay outside the gene matches. CDR1 is LGHNA and CDR2 is YSLEER in the germline V gene. The CDR3 length is 15 residues.

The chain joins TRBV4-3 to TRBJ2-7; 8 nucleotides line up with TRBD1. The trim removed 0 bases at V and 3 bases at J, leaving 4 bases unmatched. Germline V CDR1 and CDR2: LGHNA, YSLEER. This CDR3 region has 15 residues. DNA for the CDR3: TGCGCCAGCAGCCAAGATTCACAGGGGGTCTACGAGCAGTACTTC. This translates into CASSQDSQGVYEQYF.

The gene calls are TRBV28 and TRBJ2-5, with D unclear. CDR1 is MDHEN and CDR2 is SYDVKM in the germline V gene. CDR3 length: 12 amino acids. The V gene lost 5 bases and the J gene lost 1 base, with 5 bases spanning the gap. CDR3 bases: TGTGCCAGCAGTCCTCTCCAAGAGACCCAGTACTTC. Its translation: CASSPLQETQYF.

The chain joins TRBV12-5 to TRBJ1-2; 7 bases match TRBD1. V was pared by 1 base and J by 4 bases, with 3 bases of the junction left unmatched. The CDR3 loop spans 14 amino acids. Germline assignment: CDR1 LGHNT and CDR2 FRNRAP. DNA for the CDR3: TGTGCTAGTGGTTTGGCGGCAGGGGGCTATGGCTACACCTTC. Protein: CASGLAAGGYGYTF.

CDR3 in DNA: TGTGCCAGCAGCTGGCCACTAGCGGGGGGAGATACGCAGTATTTT. This gives the protein CASSWPLAGGDTQYF. This chain joins TRBV5-4 and TRBJ2-3; 12 nucleotides match TRBD2. Germline values: CDR1 SGHNT, CDR2 YYREEE (reference sequence). The CDR3 contains 15 residues. V was pared by 3 bases and J by 5 bases, with 4 bases of the junction left unmatched.

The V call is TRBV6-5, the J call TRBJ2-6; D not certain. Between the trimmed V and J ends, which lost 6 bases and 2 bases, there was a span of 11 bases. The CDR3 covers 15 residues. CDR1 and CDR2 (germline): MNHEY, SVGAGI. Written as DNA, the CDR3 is TGTGCCAGCAGCTTCCAGGTGGCTGGGGCCAACGTCCTGACTTTC. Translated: CASSFQVAGANVLTF.

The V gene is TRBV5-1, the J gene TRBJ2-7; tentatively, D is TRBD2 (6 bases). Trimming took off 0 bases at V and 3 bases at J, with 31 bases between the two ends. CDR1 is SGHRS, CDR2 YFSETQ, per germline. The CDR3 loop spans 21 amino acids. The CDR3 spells CASSLASFLASGGRALYEQYF. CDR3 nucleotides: TGCGCCAGCAGCTTGGCCAGTTTCTTAGCTTCCGGGGGTCGGGCACTCTACGAGCAGTACTTC.

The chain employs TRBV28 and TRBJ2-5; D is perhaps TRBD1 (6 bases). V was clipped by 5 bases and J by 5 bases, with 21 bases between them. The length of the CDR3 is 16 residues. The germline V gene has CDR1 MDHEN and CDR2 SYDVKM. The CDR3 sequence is CASSLYRVFSGETQYF. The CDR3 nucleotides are TGTGCCAGCAGTCTCTACAGGGTTTTCTCGGGTGAGACCCAGTACTTC.

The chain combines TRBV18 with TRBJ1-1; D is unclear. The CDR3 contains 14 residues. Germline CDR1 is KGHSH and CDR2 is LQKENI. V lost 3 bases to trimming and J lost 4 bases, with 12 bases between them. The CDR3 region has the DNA TGTGCCAGCTCACCCGCGGGGATCCGCACTGAAGCTTTCTTT. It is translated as CASSPAGIRTEAFF.

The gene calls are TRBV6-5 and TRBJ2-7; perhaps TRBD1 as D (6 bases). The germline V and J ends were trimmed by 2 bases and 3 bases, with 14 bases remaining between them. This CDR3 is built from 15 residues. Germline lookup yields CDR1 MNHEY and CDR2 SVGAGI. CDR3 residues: CASSYKTGTIYEQYF. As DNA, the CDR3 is TGTGCCAGCAGTTACAAGACCGGGACAATCTACGAGCAGTACTTC.

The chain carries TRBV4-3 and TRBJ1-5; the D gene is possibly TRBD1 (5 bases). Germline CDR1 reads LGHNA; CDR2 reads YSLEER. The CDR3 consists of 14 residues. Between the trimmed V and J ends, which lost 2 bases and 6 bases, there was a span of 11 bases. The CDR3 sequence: CASSQSGDGQPQHF. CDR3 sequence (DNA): TGCGCCAGCAGCCAATCGGGGGATGGTCAGCCCCAGCATTTT.

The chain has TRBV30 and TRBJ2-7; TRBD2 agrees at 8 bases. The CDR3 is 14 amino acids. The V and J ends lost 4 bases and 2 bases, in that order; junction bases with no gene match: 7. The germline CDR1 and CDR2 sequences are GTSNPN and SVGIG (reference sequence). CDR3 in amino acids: CAWNRAGAAYEQYF. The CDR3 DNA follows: TGTGCCTGGAACCGAGCGGGGGCAGCCTACGAGCAGTACTTC.

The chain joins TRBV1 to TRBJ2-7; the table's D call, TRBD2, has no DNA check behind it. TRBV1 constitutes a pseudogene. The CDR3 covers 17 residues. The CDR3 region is CTSGLPGLAGGSYEQYF. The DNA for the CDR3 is TGCACCAGCGGCCTACCGGGACTAGCGGGAGGTTCCTACGAGCAGTACTTC.

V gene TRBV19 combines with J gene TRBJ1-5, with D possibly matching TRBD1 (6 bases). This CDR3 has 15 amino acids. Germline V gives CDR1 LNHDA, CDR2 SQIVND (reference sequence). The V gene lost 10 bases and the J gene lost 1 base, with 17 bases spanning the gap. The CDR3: CATRTGGLSNQPQHF. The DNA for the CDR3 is TGTGCCACTCGGACGGGGGGCCTAAGCAATCAGCCCCAGCATTTT.

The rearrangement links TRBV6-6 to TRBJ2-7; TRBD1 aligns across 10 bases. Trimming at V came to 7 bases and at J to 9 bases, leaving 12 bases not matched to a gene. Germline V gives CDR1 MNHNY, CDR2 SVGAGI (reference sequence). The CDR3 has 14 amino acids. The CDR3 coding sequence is TGTGCCAGCACGAGGGGGACAGGGGAGATCGGGCAGTACTTC. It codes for CASTRGTGEIGQYF.

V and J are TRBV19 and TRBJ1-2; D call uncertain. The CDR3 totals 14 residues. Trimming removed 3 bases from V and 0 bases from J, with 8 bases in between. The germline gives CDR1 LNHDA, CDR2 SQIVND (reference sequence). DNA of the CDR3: TGTGCCAGTAGTATTTACACAGCTAACTATGGCTACACCTTC. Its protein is CASSIYTANYGYTF.

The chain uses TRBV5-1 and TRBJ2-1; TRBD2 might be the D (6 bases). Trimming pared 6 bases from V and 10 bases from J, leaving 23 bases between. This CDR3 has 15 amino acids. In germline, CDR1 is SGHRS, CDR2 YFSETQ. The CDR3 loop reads CASNRDGSRLGEQFF. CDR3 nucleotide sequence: TGCGCCAGCAACCGAGACGGGAGCCGACTAGGGGAGCAGTTCTTC.

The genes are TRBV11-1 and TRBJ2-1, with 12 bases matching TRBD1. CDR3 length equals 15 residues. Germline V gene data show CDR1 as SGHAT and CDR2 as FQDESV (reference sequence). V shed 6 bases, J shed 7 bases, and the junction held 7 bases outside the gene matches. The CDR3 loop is CASRRDRGRENEQFF. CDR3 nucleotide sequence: TGTGCCAGCAGGAGGGACAGGGGGCGGGAAAATGAGCAGTTCTTC.

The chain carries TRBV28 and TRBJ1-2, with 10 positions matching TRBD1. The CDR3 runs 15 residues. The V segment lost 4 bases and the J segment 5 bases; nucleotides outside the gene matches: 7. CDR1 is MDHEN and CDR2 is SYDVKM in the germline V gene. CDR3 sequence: CASSSRPGQGYGYTF. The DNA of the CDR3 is TGTGCCAGCAGTTCGCGTCCGGGACAGGGGTATGGCTACACCTTC.

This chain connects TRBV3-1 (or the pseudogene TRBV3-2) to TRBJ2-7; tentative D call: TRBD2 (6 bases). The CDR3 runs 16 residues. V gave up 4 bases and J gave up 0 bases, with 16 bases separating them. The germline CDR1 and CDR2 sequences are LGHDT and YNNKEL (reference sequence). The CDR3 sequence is CASSRTTGWGSYEQYF. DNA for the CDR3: TGTGCCAGCAGCCGGACTACAGGCTGGGGCTCCTACGAGCAGTACTTC.

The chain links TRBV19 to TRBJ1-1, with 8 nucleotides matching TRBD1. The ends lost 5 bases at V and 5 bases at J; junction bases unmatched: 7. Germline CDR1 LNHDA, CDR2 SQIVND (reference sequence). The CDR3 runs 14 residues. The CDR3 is CASSVDREGTEAFF. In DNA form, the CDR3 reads TGTGCCAGTAGTGTGGACAGGGAAGGAACTGAAGCTTTCTTT.

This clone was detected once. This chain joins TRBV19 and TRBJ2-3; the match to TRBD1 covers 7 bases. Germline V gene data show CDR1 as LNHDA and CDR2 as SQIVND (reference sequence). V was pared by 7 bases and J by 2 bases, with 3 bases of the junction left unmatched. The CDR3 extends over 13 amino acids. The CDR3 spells CASKGAYTDTQYF. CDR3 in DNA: TGTGCCAGTAAGGGGGCCTACACAGATACGCAGTATTTT.

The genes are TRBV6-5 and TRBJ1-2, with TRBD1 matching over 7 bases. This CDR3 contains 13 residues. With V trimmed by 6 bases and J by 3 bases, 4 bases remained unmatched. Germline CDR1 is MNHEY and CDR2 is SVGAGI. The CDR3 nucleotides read TGTGCCAGCAGAAAAACAGGGGACTATGGCTACACCTTC. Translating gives CASRKTGDYGYTF.

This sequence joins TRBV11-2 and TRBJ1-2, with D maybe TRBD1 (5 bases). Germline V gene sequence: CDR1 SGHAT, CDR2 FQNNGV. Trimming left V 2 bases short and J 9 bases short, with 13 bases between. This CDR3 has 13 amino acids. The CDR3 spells CASSLSQRTRYTF. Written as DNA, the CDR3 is TGTGCCAGCAGCTTATCGCAACGGACACGCTACACCTTC.

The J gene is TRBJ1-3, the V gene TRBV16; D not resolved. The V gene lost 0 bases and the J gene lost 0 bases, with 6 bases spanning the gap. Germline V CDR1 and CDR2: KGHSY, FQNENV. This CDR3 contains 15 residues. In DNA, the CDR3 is TGTGCCAGCAGCCAATCTTCGGTCTCTGGAAACACCATATATTTT. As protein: CASSQSSVSGNTIYF. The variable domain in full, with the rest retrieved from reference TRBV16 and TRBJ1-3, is GEEVAQTPKHLVRGEGQKAKLYCAPIKGHSYVFWYQQVLKNEFKFLISFQNENVFDETGMPKERFSAKCLPNSPCSLEIQATKLEDSAVYFCASSQSSVSGNTIYFGEGSWLTVV.